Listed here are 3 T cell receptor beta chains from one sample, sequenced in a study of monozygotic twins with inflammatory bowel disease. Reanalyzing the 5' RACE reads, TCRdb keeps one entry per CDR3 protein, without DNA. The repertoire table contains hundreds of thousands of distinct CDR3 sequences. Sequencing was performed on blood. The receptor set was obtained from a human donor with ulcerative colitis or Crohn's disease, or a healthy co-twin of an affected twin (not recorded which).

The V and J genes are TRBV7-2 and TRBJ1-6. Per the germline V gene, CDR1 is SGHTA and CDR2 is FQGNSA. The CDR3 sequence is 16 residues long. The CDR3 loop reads CASSLGRGFGDSPLHF.

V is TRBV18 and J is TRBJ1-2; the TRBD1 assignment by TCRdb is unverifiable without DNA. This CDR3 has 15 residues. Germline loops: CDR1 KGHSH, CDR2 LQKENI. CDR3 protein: CASSPVRGQGYGYTF.

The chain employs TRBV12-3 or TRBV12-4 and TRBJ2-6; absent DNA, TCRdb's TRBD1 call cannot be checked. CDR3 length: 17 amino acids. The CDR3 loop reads CASSPGDRGLGANVLTF.